This TCR beta chain emerged from a study of shared clonotypes between healthy human individuals. Study summary: Serving as donors were two women and a few men, whose ages spanned 18 to 49.

Trimming took 4 bases from V and 1 from J; bases not matched to a gene: 2. The CDR3 has 14 residues. CDR1 and CDR2 from the germline V gene are WNHNN and SYGVQD (reference sequence). Only in-frame clones appear in the TCRdb table, and some are missing; sequencing was by immunoSEQ multiplex PCR. Here the sample spans about 1,900,000 clones, about 95% being singletons. CD45RO negativity and positive selection for CCR7 defined naive CD8 cells, a population that excluded terminally differentiated effector memory CD45RA+ cells. The receptor was derived from a man in his late teens or twenties in good health. This rearrangement joins TRBV10-1 to TRBJ1-1; 8 bases agree with TRBD1. The specimen sequenced was naive CD8+ T cells sorted from blood. The CDR3 DNA follows: TGCGCCAGCAGTGCTGGACAGGGGAACACTGAAGCTTTCTTT. Protein product: CASSAGQGNTEAFF.